The clone carrying this T cell receptor (beta chain) has only one observation. The V and J ends lost 2 bases and 3 bases respectively, with 14 bases between them. There are 15 residues in the CDR3. The germline V gene has CDR1 SGHRS and CDR2 YFSETQ. The sample comes from a study of blood T cell repertoires in COVID-19. Assay: immunoSEQ multiplex PCR; the TCRdb copy retains only in-frame clones and omits some. Found here are a few hundred thousand clones, more than 85% of them singletons; the top ten hold approximately 3%. Sequencing was carried out using PBMCs or T cells enriched from blood (not recorded which). The receptor's source is a woman aged 25 to 39 who had recovered from COVID-19. J is TRBJ1-1 and V is TRBV5-1; TRBD1 is a possible D gene (5 bases). The CDR3 region is CASSFQGGMHTEAFF. Written as DNA, the CDR3 is TGCGCCAGCAGCTTTCAGGGTGGGATGCACACTGAAGCTTTCTTT. Full variable domain (outside the CDR3, taken from reference TRBV5-1 and TRBJ1-1): KAGVTQTPRYLIKTRGQQVTLSCSPISGHRSVSWYQQTPGQGLQFLFEYFSETQRNKGNFPGRFSGRQFSNSRSEMNVSTLELGDSALYLCASSFQGGMHTEAFFGQGTRLTVV.